The entry below describes one T cell receptor (beta chain). This sample is drawn from a study of blood T cell repertoires in COVID-19. Participant ages covered about 18 to 89 years across about two dozen US areas. Cohorts were assigned according to the clinical history that participants reported. Symptom resolution, clearance, or two negative PCRs marked the recovered donors of Cohort 3. Profiled with immunoSEQ multiplex PCR; TCRdb holds only in-frame clones, not every one. Of fewer than 350,000 clones listed, about nine tenths are singletons. The CDR3 runs 15 residues. The germline V gene encodes CDR1 MNHEY and CDR2 SVGAGI. The trim removed 6 bases at V and 8 bases at J, leaving 13 bases unmatched.

The chain joins TRBV6-5 to TRBJ1-1, with 9 bases fitting TRBD1. The sequencing sample was made of PBMCs or T cells enriched from blood (not recorded which). This TCR was recovered from a woman in her forties who had recovered from COVID-19. For the CDR3, the DNA is TGTGCCAGCAGCTATGGGACAGGGCCTGAAGGAGAAGCTTTCTTT. It codes for CASSYGTGPEGEAFF.